This TCR beta chain was obtained from a study of blood T cells in healthy people across ages. Unmatched junction bases numbered 7, after V lost 6 bases and J lost 4 bases. Per the germline V gene, CDR1 is SNHLY and CDR2 is FYNNEI. CDR3 size: 14 residues. Of note for this clonotype: The target antigen is unknown.

Then a second PCR, running about 7 to 11 cycles, was carried out with a sample-barcoded 5' primer and a J-beta primer mix. Using its own MiXCR run on the 5' RACE reads, TCRdb lists one record per CDR3 protein. The sample lists 1.5 million or so distinct CDR3 sequences; about 42% were seen once. The study, taken as a whole, reports: Older age went with lower TCR beta diversity per million T cells, in a roughly linear way. It was held that the diversity estimates obtained from one million T cells were underestimates.

Sequenced sample: blood. The V call is TRBV2, the J call TRBJ1-2, with 8 bases aligning to TRBD1. This receptor was taken from a woman aged 18-29 years in good health. CDR3 in amino acids: CASSETGGTYGYTF. DNA of the CDR3: TGTGCCAGCAGCGAAACAGGGGGGACCTATGGCTACACCTTC.